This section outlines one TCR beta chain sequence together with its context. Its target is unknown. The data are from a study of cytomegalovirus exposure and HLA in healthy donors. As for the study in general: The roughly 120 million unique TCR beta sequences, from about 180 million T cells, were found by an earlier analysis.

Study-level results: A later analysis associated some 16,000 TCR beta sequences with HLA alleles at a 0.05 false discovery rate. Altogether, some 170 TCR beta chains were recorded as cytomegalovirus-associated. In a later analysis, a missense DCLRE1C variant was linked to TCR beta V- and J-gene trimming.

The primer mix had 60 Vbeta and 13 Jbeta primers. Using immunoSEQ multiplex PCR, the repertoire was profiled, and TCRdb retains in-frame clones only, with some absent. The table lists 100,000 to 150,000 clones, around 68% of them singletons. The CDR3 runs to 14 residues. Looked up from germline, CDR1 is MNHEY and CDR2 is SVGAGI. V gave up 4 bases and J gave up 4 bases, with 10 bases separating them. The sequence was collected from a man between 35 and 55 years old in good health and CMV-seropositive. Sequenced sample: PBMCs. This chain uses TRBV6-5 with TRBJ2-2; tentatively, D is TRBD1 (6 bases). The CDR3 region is CASSSRGPTGELFF. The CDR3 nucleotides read TGTGCCAGCAGTTCCAGGGGCCCCACCGGGGAGCTGTTTTTT.